Below, 15 T cell receptor beta chains from the same sample are listed, as sequenced in a study of CD8 T cells in ankylosing spondylitis. One entry per CDR3 protein, called by TCRdb with MiXCR from the 5' RACE reads. Of under 150,000 distinct CDR3 sequences listed, over 7% are singletons. Sequencing input: blood, either unsorted or a sorted T cell fraction (not recorded which). Receptors originate from a male donor with ankylosing spondylitis or in good health (not recorded which).

The rearrangement uses TRBV6-1 and TRBJ2-5, with 7 nucleotides matching TRBD1. This CDR3 has 14 residues. V shed 6 bases and J 2 bases; nucleotides not matched to a gene: 6. Germline values: CDR1 MNHNS, CDR2 SASEGT. CDR3 nucleotide sequence: TGTGCCAGCAGCGAGGACAGGTTACAAGAGACCCAGTACTTC. It yields the protein CASSEDRLQETQYF.

This chain uses TRBV29-1 with TRBJ2-5; D gene ambiguous. Germline V gene data show CDR1 as SQVTM and CDR2 as ANQGSEA. This CDR3 contains 12 residues. V shed 2 bases and J shed 10 bases, with 14 bases lying between them. The CDR3 DNA follows: TGCAGCGTTGAACGATCGGGCGTCGGCCAGTACTTC. Its translation: CSVERSGVGQYF.

The chain is built from TRBV27 and TRBJ2-7, with TRBD2 matching 9 bases. The V gene end was trimmed by 3 bases and the J gene end by 3 bases; junction bases not matched to a gene: 3. CDR1 MNHEY and CDR2 SMNVEV come from the germline V gene (reference sequence). This CDR3 has 14 amino acids. This chain's CDR3 is CASSFSAGGYEQYF. The CDR3 nucleotides are TGTGCCAGCAGTTTTTCAGCGGGAGGCTACGAGCAGTACTTC.

This clonotype has at least ten counts. The rearrangement uses TRBV20-1 and TRBJ2-2; 10 bases agree with TRBD2. The length of the CDR3 is 19 residues. Germline assignment: CDR1 DFQATT and CDR2 SNEGSKA (reference sequence). The J segment lost 0 bases and the V segment lost 0 bases, leaving 10 bases of the junction unmatched. For the CDR3, the DNA is TGCAGTGCTAGAGATGCGGCTAGCGGGAGAGCTGCGAACACCGGGGAGCTGTTTTTT. Amino acids: CSARDAASGRAANTGELFF.

This clonotype occurred many times. The chain joins TRBV30 to TRBJ2-5; weak D call: TRBD2 (6 bases). V lost 0 bases and J lost 5, with 13 bases in between. The germline V gene has CDR1 GTSNPN and CDR2 SVGIG (reference sequence). The CDR3 has 14 residues. The CDR3 loop is CAWSVWGDGETQYF. The DNA for the CDR3 is TGTGCCTGGAGTGTATGGGGGGATGGCGAGACCCAGTACTTC.

The rearrangement joins TRBV21-1 to TRBJ2-7; no check of the table's D call, TRBD2, against the DNA was made. TRBV21-1 is listed as a pseudogene. CDR3 length: 17 residues. DNA for the CDR3: TGTGCCAGCAGCAAAGGAGCGGATAAACCCTTTGTCTACGAGCAGTACTTC. The encoded protein is CASSKGADKPFVYEQYF.

This chain uses TRBV5-1 with TRBJ1-1; no clear D gene. Germline V lookup: CDR1 SGHRS, CDR2 YFSETQ. The ends were cut back, 4 bases at V and 4 bases at J, with 14 bases in the middle. The CDR3 contains 14 residues. The CDR3 coding sequence is TGCGCCAGCAGCCCCGTGTCCGGACCCACTGAAGCTTTCTTT. This encodes CASSPVSGPTEAFF.

The sample holds a few counts of this clonotype. The chain uses TRBV4-2 and TRBJ2-2; unclear D gene. Germline CDR1 and CDR2: LGHNA and YNFKEQ. The CDR3 has 16 amino acids. Trimming took off 0 bases at V and 5 bases at J, with 13 bases between the two ends. CDR3 sequence (DNA): TGTGCCAGCAGCCAAGATCAGAGAGCTTTTACCGGGGAGCTGTTTTTT. This translates into CASSQDQRAFTGELFF.

A word on this clonotype: A much larger clone differs from this one at a single base, so this may be a read error. The CDR3 spells CASSGDNEQFF. As DNA, the CDR3 is TGTGCCAGCAGCGGAGATAATGAGCAGTTCTTC. The rearrangement links TRBV7-9 to TRBJ2-1; D unclear. This CDR3 has 11 amino acids. V was trimmed by 5 bases and J by 7 bases, leaving 6 bases between them. CDR1 SEHNR and CDR2 FQNEAQ come from the germline V gene (reference sequence).

This clonotype was detected many times. The chain carries TRBV20-1 and TRBJ1-6; D gene ambiguous. CDR1 and CDR2 from the germline V gene are DFQATT and SNEGSKA (reference sequence). The germline V and J ends were trimmed by 3 bases and 8 bases, with 14 bases remaining between them. CDR3 length: 14 amino acids. This chain's CDR3 is CSASWPERDSPLHF. In nucleotides, the CDR3 is TGCAGTGCTAGTTGGCCTGAGCGTGATTCACCCCTCCACTTT.

This clonotype was counted between two and nine times. The V call is TRBV4-3, the J call TRBJ2-1, with D hard to call. Trimming took off 0 bases at V and 4 bases at J, with 10 bases between the two ends. The CDR3 spans 15 residues. Germline values: CDR1 LGHNA, CDR2 YSLEER. CDR3 in amino acids: CASSQDLHPYNEQFF. CDR3 in DNA: TGCGCCAGCAGCCAAGATCTACACCCATACAATGAGCAGTTCTTC.

This clonotype was seen many times. The chain employs TRBV19 and TRBJ2-7, with TRBD1 matching 9 bases. Looked up from germline, CDR1 is LNHDA and CDR2 is SQIVND (reference sequence). The length of the CDR3 is 15 residues. J lost 1 base, V lost 5 bases, and 6 bases had no gene match. CDR3 loop: CASSPGQGFSYEQYF. The CDR3 DNA is TGTGCCAGTAGTCCCGGACAGGGGTTTTCCTACGAGCAGTACTTC.

This clonotype was seen more than once but under ten times. The V gene is TRBV6-5, the J gene TRBJ2-7; 10 bases agree with TRBD1. Germline lookup yields CDR1 MNHEY and CDR2 SVGAGI. With 4 bases clipped from V and 3 bases from J, the junction kept 6 bases outside the gene matches. CDR3 length equals 15 residues. CDR3 nucleotides: TGTGCCAGCAGTTCAAGTGGACAGGGGGGCTACGAGCAGTACTTC. Protein: CASSSSGQGGYEQYF.

A few counts support this clonotype. V is TRBV11-2 and J is TRBJ2-7; 8 bases align to TRBD1. The CDR3 loop spans 13 amino acids. CDR1 and CDR2 from the germline V gene are SGHAT and FQNNGV. V lost 10 bases and J lost 3; bases outside the gene matches: 8. CDR3 nucleotides: TGTGCCACCACCGGACAGGGCAACTACGAGCAGTACTTC. As protein: CATTGQGNYEQYF.

This clonotype was recorded at least ten times. The V call is TRBV5-1, the J call TRBJ2-5, with 7 bases matching TRBD2. With 3 bases clipped from V and 7 bases from J, the junction kept 6 bases outside the gene matches. Germline V gene data show CDR1 as SGHRS and CDR2 as YFSETQ. This CDR3 region has 13 residues. CDR3 region: CASSSGGMVTQYF. DNA for the CDR3: TGCGCCAGCAGCTCCGGGGGGATGGTGACCCAGTACTTC.